Listed here are 32 T cell receptor beta chains from one sample, sequenced in a study of CD8+ T cells in alopecia areata. cDNA serving as the sequencing template came from extracted, reverse transcribed RNA. Clones were read by immunoSEQ multiplex PCR, and TCRdb kept only the in-frame ones, dropping some. This table holds 150,000 to 200,000 clones, about half found once. Treatment indicated: oral pan-JAK inhibitor, 5-10 mg twice daily. Sequenced material: CD8+ T cells sorted from blood, taken at week 52, from a patient treated with tofacitinib. The source of these receptors is a human donor with alopecia areata.

This clone turned up a few times. The chain employs TRBV29-1 and TRBJ2-7; no clear D. CDR1 is SQVTM and CDR2 is ANQGSEA in the germline V gene. The CDR3 loop spans 11 amino acids. Deletions cut 4 bases from V and 6 bases from J, with 10 bases between. The CDR3 DNA is TGCAGCGTTGGGCAGACGGCCGAGCAGTACTTC. Translation gives CSVGQTAEQYF.

This rearrangement joins TRBV7-9 to TRBJ2-1; D is perhaps TRBD1 (5 bases). The V gene's germline CDR1 is SEHNR and CDR2 FQNEAQ (reference sequence). V was clipped by 5 bases and J by 5 bases, with 16 bases between them. This CDR3 spans 15 amino acids. The CDR3 loop reads CASSPRQGTHNEQFF. The CDR3 DNA reads as TGTGCCAGCAGCCCGCGGCAGGGTACCCACAATGAGCAGTTCTTC.

This chain connects TRBV11-2 to TRBJ2-1, with D perhaps given as TRBD1 or TRBD2 (5 bases each). This CDR3 contains 14 residues. V shed 3 bases and J shed 5 bases, with 11 bases lying between them. The germline gives CDR1 SGHAT, CDR2 FQNNGV. The CDR3 DNA sequence: TGTGCCAGCAGCTTTGATGGGACGGACAATGAGCAGTTCTTC. Its protein product is CASSFDGTDNEQFF.

The chain employs TRBV29-1 and TRBJ1-2; D gene unclear. Germline assignment: CDR1 SQVTM and CDR2 ANQGSEA. The CDR3 covers 14 residues. V lost 0 bases to trimming and J lost 1 base, with 9 bases between them. As DNA, the CDR3 is TGCAGCGTTGAAGATCCAGCGGTTAACTATGGCTACACCTTC. Translated, it gives CSVEDPAVNYGYTF.

The J gene is TRBJ1-2, the V gene TRBV2, with TRBD1 matching over 12 bases. CDR1 is SNHLY, CDR2 FYNNEI, per germline. This CDR3 is built from 17 residues. Losses at the gene ends were 7 bases for V and 3 bases for J; bases not matched to a gene: 12. Written as DNA, the CDR3 is TGTGCCAGCACCAATAGGCGGGGACAGGGGGCCGACTATGGCTACACCTTC. Its protein product is CASTNRRGQGADYGYTF.

The chain links TRBV7-3 to TRBJ2-7; possible D gene TRBD1, 6 bases. Trimming shortened V by 1 base and J by 5 bases, and 15 bases separated the two germline ends. The CDR3 spans 15 residues. Germline assignment: CDR1 SGHTA and CDR2 FQGTGA. The CDR3, as DNA: TGTGCCAGCAGCTTAATCGGTGAACAGGGCCACGAGCAGTACTTC. As protein: CASSLIGEQGHEQYF. Drawing the rest from reference TRBV7-3 and TRBJ2-7, the complete variable domain is GAGVSQTPSNKVTEKGKYVELRCDPISGHTALYWYRQSLGQGPEFLIYFQGTGAADDSGLPNDRFFAVRPEGSVSTLKIQRTERGDSAVYLCASSLIGEQGHEQYFGPGTRLTVT.

This clone was seen a handful of times. The chain uses TRBV23-1 and TRBJ2-5; D is unresolved. TRBV23-1 is an ORF; its function is uncertain. V was shortened by 2 bases and J by 0 bases, with 7 bases between the two germline ends. This CDR3 is 14 amino acids long. The CDR3 loop is CASSQPAYQETQYF. Written as DNA, the CDR3 is TGCGCCAGCAGTCAACCGGCCTACCAAGAGACCCAGTACTTC.

The chain carries TRBV29-1 and TRBJ1-2; D unclear. V was trimmed by 7 bases and J by 8 bases, leaving 20 bases between them. Germline lookup yields CDR1 SQVTM and CDR2 ANQGSEA. CDR3 length: 13 residues. CDR3 sequence reads: CSALLMGGEGYTF. CDR3 sequence (DNA): TGCAGCGCTCTCTTGATGGGCGGGGAGGGCTACACCTTC.

CDR3 in DNA: TGTGCCAGCAGTTGGGGACGGAATCAGCCCCAGCATTTT. Translation gives CASSWGRNQPQHF. V is TRBV27 and J is TRBJ1-5; D perhaps matches TRBD1 (5 bases). The CDR3 is 13 residues long. V gave up 4 bases and J gave up 4 bases, with 8 bases separating them. CDR1 is MNHEY, CDR2 SMNVEV, per germline (reference sequence).

This chain joins TRBV6-5 and TRBJ2-7; 8 positions agree with TRBD1. The V segment lost 4 bases and the J segment 3 bases; nucleotides outside the gene matches: 8. The CDR3 contains 15 residues. The germline gives CDR1 MNHEY, CDR2 SVGAGI. DNA of the CDR3: TGTGCCAGCAGTTCCGTGCCAGGGGGCAGCTACGAGCAGTACTTC. Amino acids: CASSSVPGGSYEQYF.

The CDR3 reads CASSPQGEVTEAFF. Here the CDR3 DNA reads TGTGCCAGCAGCCCACAGGGGGAAGTCACTGAAGCTTTCTTT. The chain carries TRBV7-9 and TRBJ1-1; 8 nucleotides line up with TRBD1. V was clipped by 5 bases and J by 4 bases; unmatched bases: 6. Germline CDR1 is SEHNR and CDR2 is FQNEAQ (reference sequence). The CDR3 length is 14 residues.

The chain employs TRBV13 and TRBJ2-5; 10 nucleotides match TRBD2. V lost 5 bases and J lost 4; bases outside the gene matches: 13. The length of the CDR3 is 17 residues. CDR1 and CDR2 from the germline V gene are PRHDT and FYEKMQ (reference sequence). CDR3 residues: CASSRLEERGGPETQYF. CDR3 coding DNA: TGTGCCAGCAGCCGTCTTGAGGAGCGGGGGGGCCCAGAGACCCAGTACTTC.

This rearrangement joins TRBV27 to TRBJ2-6; D remains ambiguous. V lost 3 bases, J lost 4 bases, and 7 bases lay in between. The CDR3 contains 14 residues. The germline V gene has CDR1 MNHEY and CDR2 SMNVEV (reference sequence). This CDR3 is CASSFAPGANVLTF. Written as DNA, the CDR3 is TGTGCCAGCAGTTTTGCACCAGGGGCCAACGTCCTGACTTTC.

The CDR3 protein is CASSSGARTEQFF. CDR3 in DNA: TGTGCCAGCAGCTCCGGGGCCCGAACTGAGCAGTTCTTC. The chain couples TRBV9 to TRBJ2-1; D is perhaps TRBD1 or TRBD2 (5 bases each). Trimming shortened V by 4 bases and J by 9 bases, and 14 bases separated the two germline ends. The CDR3 runs 13 residues. From germline, CDR1 is SGDLS and CDR2 YYNGEE.

This chain connects TRBV9 to TRBJ2-3; D gene uncertain. The germline V and J ends were trimmed by 3 bases and 0 bases, with 5 bases remaining between them. The CDR3 is 13 amino acids. The V gene's germline CDR1 is SGDLS and CDR2 YYNGEE. The CDR3, as DNA: TGTGCCAGCAGCGGGTCCAGCACAGATACGCAGTATTTT. Its protein product is CASSGSSTDTQYF.

The chain couples TRBV6-5 to TRBJ2-3; maybe TRBD1 (6 bases). The CDR3 has 13 residues. Per the germline V gene, CDR1 is MNHEY and CDR2 is SVGAGI. V was pared by 5 bases and J by 6 bases, with 12 bases between. CDR3: CASSHRVLDTQYF. Here the CDR3 DNA reads TGTGCCAGCAGTCACAGGGTTTTGGATACGCAGTATTTT.

The chain couples TRBV6-5 to TRBJ1-1; perhaps TRBD1 as D (6 bases). This CDR3 contains 15 residues. V gave up 8 bases and J gave up 6 bases, with 22 bases separating them. CDR1 is MNHEY, CDR2 SVGAGI, per germline. The DNA of the CDR3 is TGTGCCAGCTTCCTTCTACAGGGAGTATTGTCTGAAGCTTTCTTT. Protein sequence: CASFLLQGVLSEAFF.

The rearrangement links TRBV4-3 to TRBJ2-7, with unresolved D. The V end was cut by 0 bases, the J end by 3 bases, with 12 bases between. Germline V gene lookup returns CDR1 LGHNA and CDR2 YSLEER. The CDR3 extends over 15 amino acids. CDR3: CASSQDPGLGYEQYF. The DNA for the CDR3 is TGCGCCAGCAGCCAAGACCCAGGTCTAGGCTACGAGCAGTACTTC.

This clone was counted only a few times. The V gene is TRBV11-2, the J gene TRBJ1-3; no clear D. Germline-derived CDR1 and CDR2 are SGHAT and FQNNGV. V dropped 1 base and J dropped 4 bases, with 2 bases sitting between them. The CDR3 sequence is 12 residues long. The CDR3 loop is CASSLGGNTIYF. The DNA of the CDR3 is TGTGCCAGCAGCTTAGGGGGAAACACCATATATTTT.

This clone was picked up a small number of times. The genes are TRBV6-6 and TRBJ2-7; 7 positions match TRBD1. Trimming at V came to 2 bases and at J to 6 bases, leaving 10 bases not matched to a gene. This CDR3 contains 15 residues. Germline values: CDR1 MNHNY, CDR2 SVGAGI (reference sequence). CDR3 sequence reads: CASSYVVTGRREQYF. CDR3 DNA sequence: TGTGCCAGCAGTTACGTGGTGACAGGGCGTCGCGAGCAGTACTTC.

CDR3 DNA: TGCAGCGTTGAGGGACAGGGGGCCCCTGAAGCTTTCTTT. It yields the protein CSVEGQGAPEAFF. V and J are TRBV29-1 and TRBJ1-1, with TRBD1 matching over 12 bases. The CDR3 loop spans 13 amino acids. With V trimmed by 3 bases and J by 6 bases, 2 bases remained unmatched. The germline V gene has CDR1 SQVTM and CDR2 ANQGSEA. Drawing the rest from reference TRBV29-1 and TRBJ1-1, the complete variable domain is SAVISQKPSRDICQRGTSLTIQCQVDSQVTMMFWYRQQPGQSLTLIATANQGSEATYESGFVIDKFPISRPNLTFSTLTVSNMSPEDSSIYLCSVEGQGAPEAFFGQGTRLTVV.

This clone turned up a few times. Other DNA sequences in this sample translate to the same CDR3. The chain recombines TRBV5-1 with TRBJ2-7; D ambiguous. There are 14 residues in the CDR3. V was clipped by 0 bases and J by 0 bases, with 7 bases between them. Germline V gene data show CDR1 as SGHRS and CDR2 as YFSETQ. The CDR3 nucleotides read TGCGCCAGCAGCTTGGAGGGTAGCTCCTACGAGCAGTACTTC. It yields the protein CASSLEGSSYEQYF.

The V and J genes are TRBV13 and TRBJ2-3; D remains unclear. The length of the CDR3 is 15 residues. The V end lost 4 bases, the J end lost 1 base, and 12 bases lay between the germline ends. Germline assignment: CDR1 PRHDT and CDR2 FYEKMQ (reference sequence). The CDR3 DNA follows: TGTGCCAGCAGCTCCATAGTAGACGGCACAGATACGCAGTATTTT. Translating it yields CASSSIVDGTDTQYF.

This clone was picked up a small number of times. The gene calls are TRBV23-1 and TRBJ2-5; D tentatively fits TRBD1 or TRBD2 (5 bases each). TRBV23-1 is recorded as an ORF, its role being uncertain. The V end lost 10 bases, the J end lost 3 bases, and 21 bases lay between the germline ends. The CDR3 covers 15 residues. For the CDR3, the DNA is TGCGCCATTAAAGGGGCCGCTAAGAGGGAAGAGACCCAGTACTTC. It encodes CAIKGAAKREETQYF.

In its sample, this clone was seen a few times. The chain links TRBV5-6 to TRBJ2-5, with unresolved D. Germline CDR1 and CDR2: SGHDT and YYEEEE. Trimming removed 1 base from V and 1 base from J, with 8 bases in between. CDR3 length equals 14 residues. CDR3 coding DNA: TGTGCCAGCAGCTTGCCGACGGGCCAAGAGACCCAGTACTTC. Translating gives CASSLPTGQETQYF.

This clone has only a few counts. This chain uses TRBV5-1 with TRBJ2-1, with 13 nucleotides matching TRBD2. This CDR3 comprises 15 residues. J gave up 2 bases and V 6 bases, and 2 bases lay outside the gene matches. CDR1 is SGHRS, CDR2 YFSETQ, per germline. The CDR3 spells CASMTSGGTYNEQFF. For the CDR3, the DNA is TGCGCCAGCATGACTAGCGGGGGGACCTACAATGAGCAGTTCTTC.

The rearrangement links TRBV4-2 to TRBJ2-7, with D perhaps TRBD1 (5 bases). The CDR3 contains 12 residues. Germline loops: CDR1 LGHNA, CDR2 YNFKEQ. Between the trimmed V and J ends, which lost 2 bases and 5 bases, there was a span of 7 bases. In DNA form, the CDR3 reads TGTGCCAGCAGCCAACCCAGGGACGAGCAGTACTTC. The encoded protein is CASSQPRDEQYF.

The genes are TRBV27 and TRBJ1-2, with D possibly TRBD1 on 5 matching bases. With 6 bases removed from V and 2 bases from J, the gap between germline ends came to 10 bases. The CDR3 sequence is 13 residues long. The V gene's germline CDR1 is MNHEY and CDR2 SMNVEV (reference sequence). As DNA, the CDR3 is TGTGCCAGCAGCCAAGGGGAGAACTATGGCTACACCTTC. Amino acids: CASSQGENYGYTF.

Only a few counts were recorded for this clone. The chain combines TRBV27 with TRBJ1-6; 9 bases line up with TRBD1. Germline V gene sequence: CDR1 MNHEY, CDR2 SMNVEV (reference sequence). This CDR3 has 22 amino acids. After removal of 6 bases from V and 0 bases from J, the junction contained 21 bases not matched to a gene. The CDR3: CASSLTAPGQGRESSYNSPLHF. The CDR3, as DNA: TGTGCCAGCAGCTTGACCGCACCGGGACAGGGAAGGGAAAGCTCCTATAATTCACCCCTCCACTTT.

CDR3 bases: TGCAGCGTTGAAGGTTGGCAGGGTTCCTACGAGCAGTACTTC. This sequence encodes CSVEGWQGSYEQYF. J is TRBJ2-5 and V is TRBV29-1; a weak D match, TRBD1 (5 bases). Judging by the DNA end, TRBJ2-7 fits better; the J call may be wrong. CDR1 and CDR2 (germline): SQVTM, ANQGSEA. CDR3 length equals 14 residues.

The chain carries TRBV25-1 and TRBJ1-2, with D uncertain. This CDR3 region has 13 residues. The germline V gene has CDR1 MGHDK and CDR2 SYGVNS. V lost 6 bases, J lost 4 bases, and 12 bases lay in between. The chain's CDR3 is CASSPEGPYGYTF. The CDR3 bases are TGTGCCAGCAGCCCGGAGGGTCCCTATGGCTACACCTTC.

The chain joins TRBV5-6 to TRBJ2-7, with no clear D. CDR1 and CDR2 from the germline V gene are SGHDT and YYEEEE. This CDR3 contains 13 residues. Trimming shortened V by 1 base and J by 4 bases, and 9 bases separated the two germline ends. The CDR3 here is CASSLSLEYEQYF. The CDR3 DNA sequence: TGTGCCAGCAGCTTGTCATTGGAGTACGAGCAGTACTTC.